Each of the 32 T cell receptor beta chains below was sequenced from the same sample in a study of T cell responses to AZD1222 COVID-19 vaccine (dated by TCRdb to about 2021). Interpreted using the paper, the time point label stands for: about 28 days (+/-7) after the second vaccine dose. The sample's treatment or condition label is to be understood as: meningococcal conjugate vaccine given as trial control. Library generation was performed with the immunoSEQ multiplex PCR assay. The table was pulled from immuneACCESS by TCRdb, which kept in-frame rearrangements only. Such tables lose some clones; where checked, under half of the loss comes from unresolved V genes, and the rest has no known cause. This sample is represented by about 140,000 clones; 75% to 95% of them were singletons. Roughly 7.1% of the sample is in the top ten clones. Sequenced here: peripheral blood, sampled 28 days after the second dose of the MenACWY control vaccine. The receptors originated from an adult who received the MenACWY meningococcal vaccine as a control.

The chain has TRBV30 and TRBJ1-2; no clear D. Trimming removed 0 bases at V and 0 bases at J, with 11 bases between. The CDR3 consists of 15 residues. From germline, CDR1 is GTSNPN and CDR2 SVGIG (reference sequence). The CDR3 DNA is TGTGCCTGGAGTGTGAATGTAATTTCTAACTATGGCTACACCTTC. It codes for CAWSVNVISNYGYTF.

The V call is TRBV2, the J call TRBJ1-5, with 8 bases matching TRBD1. The CDR3 length is 13 residues. The germline V gene has CDR1 SNHLY and CDR2 FYNNEI. V dropped 5 bases and J dropped 5; count of bases not matched to a gene: 2. The CDR3 coding sequence is TGTGCCAGCAGTCCGGACAGGGATCAGCCCCAGCATTTT. This encodes CASSPDRDQPQHF.

This chain links TRBV9 with TRBJ1-6; no definite D call. The CDR3 contains 14 residues. V was pared by 0 bases and J by 9 bases, with 10 bases between. Germline assignment: CDR1 SGDLS and CDR2 YYNGEE. CDR3 sequence: CASSVVESGSPLHF. The CDR3 DNA reads as TGTGCCAGCAGCGTAGTTGAGTCTGGTTCACCCCTCCACTTT.

This rearrangement joins TRBV6-5 to TRBJ2-7; maybe TRBD1 (5 bases). The V end was cut by 5 bases, the J end by 1 base, with 9 bases between. The CDR3 spans 13 residues. Per germline, CDR1 MNHEY and CDR2 SVGAGI. In DNA, the CDR3 is TGTGCCAGCAGTAGGGCAGGGTCCTACGAGCAGTACTTC. Its protein is CASSRAGSYEQYF.

V usage is TRBV12-3 or TRBV12-4 and J usage is TRBJ1-1; the match to TRBD1 covers 7 bases. V trimming: 8 bases; J trimming: 4 bases; junction bases outside the gene matches: 4. This CDR3 region has 12 residues. CDR3 residues: CASLQGSTEAFF. CDR3 DNA: TGTGCCAGCTTACAGGGGAGCACTGAAGCTTTCTTT.

The chain carries TRBV7-3 and TRBJ2-2; 9 nucleotides align to TRBD1. After removal of 5 bases from V and 6 bases from J, the junction contained 4 bases not matched to a gene. Germline CDR1 is SGHTA and CDR2 is FQGTGA. This CDR3 has 14 amino acids. This chain's CDR3 is CASSLQGAAGELFF. The DNA for the CDR3 is TGTGCCAGCAGCCTACAGGGGGCCGCCGGGGAGCTGTTTTTT.

The genes are TRBV19 and TRBJ1-6; D is unclear. Trimming took 3 bases from V and 8 from J, leaving 17 bases between them. The CDR3 sequence is 16 residues long. Germline CDR1 and CDR2: LNHDA and SQIVND (reference sequence). CDR3 protein: CASSISAAGGYSPLHF. The CDR3 region has the DNA TGTGCCAGTAGTATTTCGGCAGCCGGCGGTTATTCACCCCTCCACTTT.

The chain has TRBV19 and TRBJ1-5; D gene ambiguous. V lost 3 bases and J lost 0, with 12 bases in between. This CDR3 region has 16 residues. CDR1 and CDR2 from the germline V gene are LNHDA and SQIVND (reference sequence). CDR3: CASSIGGYRSNQPQHF. CDR3 bases: TGTGCCAGTAGTATCGGAGGGTACCGTAGCAATCAGCCCCAGCATTTT.

This clone was detected a few times. This sequence joins TRBV5-4 and TRBJ1-2, with a weak D call TRBD1 (6 bases). The germline gives CDR1 SGHNT, CDR2 YYREEE (reference sequence). This CDR3 spans 14 amino acids. Trimming took off 4 bases at V and 7 bases at J, with 17 bases between the two ends. CDR3 in amino acids: CASSPEGVRGGYTF. DNA of the CDR3: TGTGCCAGCAGCCCGGAGGGGGTGAGGGGTGGCTACACCTTC.

This chain links TRBV7-2 with TRBJ2-4; D unclear. Per germline, CDR1 SGHTA and CDR2 FQGNSA. CDR3 length: 15 residues. V was trimmed by 5 bases and J by 6 bases, leaving 17 bases between them. The CDR3 DNA reads as TGTGCCAGCAGCCATACTACTGACCTTTTAAACATTCAGTACTTC. Translation gives CASSHTTDLLNIQYF.

V and J are TRBV2 and TRBJ1-5; D uncertain. This CDR3 is built from 15 residues. Trimming cost V 4 bases and J 1 base, with 11 bases left between them. Germline values: CDR1 SNHLY, CDR2 FYNNEI. In nucleotides, the CDR3 is TGTGCCAGCAGTGTGGCCCTGGCAAGCAATCAGCCCCAGCATTTT. Amino acid sequence: CASSVALASNQPQHF.

The chain joins TRBV19 to TRBJ1-3; D uncertain. Deletions cut 3 bases from V and 0 bases from J, with 9 bases between. The germline gives CDR1 LNHDA, CDR2 SQIVND (reference sequence). The length of the CDR3 is 15 residues. Here the CDR3 DNA reads TGTGCCAGTAGTATCCGCATAACCTCTGGAAACACCATATATTTT. It codes for CASSIRITSGNTIYF.

The chain carries TRBV18 and TRBJ2-7; D possibly matches TRBD1 or TRBD2 (5 bases each). Germline V gene sequence: CDR1 KGHSH, CDR2 LQKENI. The CDR3 is 15 amino acids. Trimming pared 3 bases from V and 0 bases from J, leaving 12 bases between. This CDR3 reads CASSPGTVSSYEQYF. Written as DNA, the CDR3 is TGTGCCAGCTCACCGGGGACGGTGAGCTCCTACGAGCAGTACTTC. Full variable domain (rest looked up from reference TRBV18 and TRBJ2-7): NAGVMQNPRHLVRRRGQEARLRCSPMKGHSHVYWYRQLPEEGLKFMVYLQKENIIDESGMPKERFSAEFPKEGPSILRIQQVVRGDSAAYFCASSPGTVSSYEQYFGPGTRLTVT.

The V call is TRBV2, the J call TRBJ1-5; 8 bases line up with TRBD1. After removal of 8 bases from V and 7 bases from J, the junction contained 7 bases not matched to a gene. The CDR3 contains 13 residues. Germline V gene lookup returns CDR1 SNHLY and CDR2 FYNNEI. CDR3 amino acids: CASDQGAEQPQHF. CDR3 DNA: TGTGCCAGCGATCAGGGGGCGGAGCAGCCCCAGCATTTT.

This clone was picked up one time. The V and J genes are TRBV19 and TRBJ2-7, with 9 positions matching TRBD1. Germline-derived CDR1 and CDR2 are LNHDA and SQIVND (reference sequence). V lost 6 bases, J lost 0 bases, and 6 bases stayed unmatched. The CDR3 runs 15 residues. The CDR3 loop is CASRLTGGSSYEQYF. CDR3 DNA sequence: TGTGCCAGTAGGCTTACAGGGGGCTCCTCCTACGAGCAGTACTTC.

The chain couples TRBV5-1 to TRBJ2-1; 7 bases match TRBD1. This CDR3 comprises 15 residues. V was clipped by 0 bases and J by 3 bases; unmatched bases: 3. CDR1 SGHRS and CDR2 YFSETQ come from the germline V gene. The CDR3 DNA reads TGCGCCAGCAGCTTGGAGGGGACAGACTACAATGAGCAGTTCTTC. It codes for CASSLEGTDYNEQFF.

The chain combines TRBV6-2 or TRBV6-3 with TRBJ1-4; 7 nucleotides line up with TRBD1. The junction had 6 bases not matched to a gene; V was cut back by 4 bases and J by 13 bases. The CDR3 extends over 12 amino acids. Germline V gene lookup returns CDR1 MNHEY and CDR2 SVGEGT. CDR3 bases: TGTGCCAGCAGTTCCCACAGGGGAGCACTGTTTTTT. It codes for CASSSHRGALFF.

The chain uses TRBV27 and TRBJ1-1; weak D call: TRBD1 (6 bases). V gave up 4 bases and J gave up 8 bases, with 14 bases separating them. This CDR3 is built from 13 residues. The germline CDR1 and CDR2 sequences are MNHEY and SMNVEV (reference sequence). The CDR3 nucleotides read TGTGCCAGCAGTTATTTTGCGGGGGCAGAAGCTTTCTTT. As protein: CASSYFAGAEAFF.

This chain links TRBV14 with TRBJ1-1; TRBD1 agrees at 7 bases. This CDR3 is built from 19 residues. V lost 8 bases and J lost 0; bases outside the gene matches: 21. Germline assignment: CDR1 SGHDN and CDR2 FVKESK. CDR3 nucleotides: TGTGCCAGCCCTCCTTATTTTTTCCAGGGGGGAATCGTGAACACTGAAGCTTTCTTT. This sequence encodes CASPPYFFQGGIVNTEAFF.

This chain connects TRBV10-3 to TRBJ1-1; D is ambiguous. CDR1 and CDR2 (germline): ENHRY, SYGVKD. Trimming took off 7 bases at V and 1 base at J, with 19 bases between the two ends. The CDR3 is made up of 16 amino acids. In nucleotides, the CDR3 is TGTGCCATCAAGGACCGGGCCCCGGCAGAGAACACTGAAGCTTTCTTT. It encodes CAIKDRAPAENTEAFF.

With respect to this clone: At the DNA level, this CDR3 is encoded by other sequences in the same sample as well. This chain uses TRBV12-3 or TRBV12-4 with TRBJ1-3; D call uncertain. The CDR3 runs to 12 residues. Between the trimmed V and J ends, which lost 1 base and 4 bases, there was a span of 2 bases. CDR3 in DNA: TGTGCCAGCAGTTTAGGGGGAAACACCATATATTTT. Translating it yields CASSLGGNTIYF.

This chain joins TRBV28 and TRBJ2-7; D ambiguous. Trimming removed 3 bases at V and 3 bases at J, with 6 bases between. Looked up from germline, CDR1 is MDHEN and CDR2 is SYDVKM. The CDR3 has 12 residues. CDR3 DNA: TGTGCCAGCAGTTTTGGGTTCTACGAGCAGTACTTC. It translates to CASSFGFYEQYF. Complete variable domain (other parts from reference TRBV28 and TRBJ2-7): DVKVTQSSRYLVKRTGEKVFLECVQDMDHENMFWYRQDPGLGLRLIYFSYDVKMKEKGDIPEGYSVSREKKERFSLILESASTNQTSMYLCASSFGFYEQYFGPGTRLTVT.

The rearrangement links TRBV21-1 to TRBJ2-1. TRBV21-1 corresponds to a pseudogene. This CDR3 region has 17 residues. The CDR3: CASSKRKGNGPYNEQFF. The CDR3 nucleotides read TGTGCCAGCAGCAAAAGAAAAGGAAACGGACCCTACAATGAGCAGTTCTTC.

This sequence joins TRBV19 and TRBJ1-5; maybe TRBD1 (5 bases). V was shortened by 3 bases and J by 4 bases, with 10 bases between the two germline ends. Germline CDR1 reads LNHDA; CDR2 reads SQIVND (reference sequence). This CDR3 is built from 14 residues. CDR3 sequence: CASSIRVGNQPQHF. The CDR3 coding sequence is TGTGCCAGTAGTATCAGGGTAGGGAATCAGCCCCAGCATTTT.

The CDR3 nucleotides are TGTGCCACCAGTGCGGCAGATCAAGAGACCCAGTACTTC. This translates into CATSAADQETQYF. The rearrangement joins TRBV24-1 to TRBJ2-5, with D unclear. Germline CDR1 is KGHDR and CDR2 is SFDVKD. This CDR3 has 13 amino acids. The ends were cut back, 5 bases at V and 2 bases at J, with 8 bases in the middle.

The chain joins TRBV20-1 to TRBJ2-7; D unclear. This CDR3 is 11 amino acids long. Trimming cost V 5 bases and J 3 bases, with 8 bases left between them. Germline-derived CDR1 and CDR2 are DFQATT and SNEGSKA (reference sequence). This CDR3 reads CSAQDRYEQYF. For the CDR3, the DNA is TGCAGTGCTCAGGACCGCTACGAGCAGTACTTC.

This clone came up once. The chain employs TRBV2 and TRBJ2-7, with D possibly matching TRBD1 (6 bases). CDR1 is SNHLY and CDR2 is FYNNEI in the germline V gene. This CDR3 contains 18 residues. The V and J ends lost 4 bases and 0 bases respectively, with 22 bases between them. CDR3 DNA sequence: TGTGCCAGCAGTGGGATGGGGGACACCTCAAGACCCTCCTACGAGCAGTACTTC. This translates into CASSGMGDTSRPSYEQYF.

The chain uses TRBV6-5 and TRBJ1-1; D remains unclear. There are 15 residues in the CDR3. Germline CDR1 and CDR2: MNHEY and SVGAGI. The V end lost 8 bases, the J end lost 4 bases, and 20 bases lay between the germline ends. The CDR3 region is CASRTRRGEGTEAFF. The DNA for the CDR3 is TGTGCCAGCCGCACCCGACGGGGTGAGGGCACTGAAGCTTTCTTT.

This chain uses TRBV7-8 with TRBJ2-7; TRBD2 matches at 9 bases. V dropped 2 bases and J dropped 5; count of bases not matched to a gene: 10. The CDR3 runs 16 residues. The germline V gene encodes CDR1 SGHVS and CDR2 FQNEAQ. The CDR3, as DNA: TGTGCCAGCAGCTTATGGGGTGGGACTAGCCCCCACGAGCAGTACTTC. Translation gives CASSLWGGTSPHEQYF.

The rearrangement joins TRBV30 to TRBJ2-2, with 8 bases aligning to TRBD1. V shed 4 bases, J shed 6 bases, and the junction held 10 bases outside the gene matches. The CDR3 is 15 amino acids. The germline V gene has CDR1 GTSNPN and CDR2 SVGIG (reference sequence). The CDR3 DNA reads as TGTGCCTGGATTGCAGGGGGCAGTCTATCCGGGGAGCTGTTTTTT. Translation gives CAWIAGGSLSGELFF. The full variable domain, in which reference TRBV30 and TRBJ2-2 provide the parts outside the CDR3, is SQTIHQWPATLVQPVGSPLSLECTVEGTSNPNLYWYRQAAGRGLQLLFYSVGIGQISSEVPQNLSASRPQDRQFILSSKKLLLSDSGFYLCAWIAGGSLSGELFFGEGSRLTVL.

The chain combines TRBV6-5 with TRBJ1-2, with 8 bases identical to TRBD1. The trim removed 2 bases at V and 2 bases at J, leaving 4 bases unmatched. The CDR3 is made up of 15 amino acids. Looked up from germline, CDR1 is MNHEY and CDR2 is SVGAGI. The CDR3 reads CASSYGDRGNYGYTF. CDR3 bases: TGTGCCAGCAGTTACGGAGACAGGGGAAACTATGGCTACACCTTC.

The chain has TRBV2 and TRBJ2-3; possibly TRBD1 or TRBD2 for D (5 bases each). This CDR3 contains 13 residues. The germline CDR1 and CDR2 sequences are SNHLY and FYNNEI. V lost 10 bases and J lost 2, with 13 bases in between. CDR3 sequence (DNA): TGTGCCACCCGCGACGGGACCACAGATACGCAGTATTTT. This sequence encodes CATRDGTTDTQYF. Complete variable domain (other parts from reference TRBV2 and TRBJ2-3): EPEVTQTPSHQVTQMGQEVILRCVPISNHLYFYWYRQILGQKVEFLVSFYNNEISEKSEIFDDQFSVERPDGSNFTLKIRSTKLEDSAMYFCATRDGTTDTQYFGPGTRLTVL.